Following are 20 T cell receptor beta chains from one sample sequenced in a study of cytomegalovirus exposure and HLA in healthy donors. PCR was performed using 60 Vbeta and 13 Jbeta primers. Assay: immunoSEQ multiplex PCR; the TCRdb copy retains only in-frame clones and omits some. The sample consists of around 130,000 clones, 61% of them appearing once. The sequencing input was PBMCs. Receptors were obtained from a male donor in good health and CMV-seronegative.

This clone was seen a few times. The chain carries TRBV5-1 and TRBJ1-5; D gene uncertain. V lost 5 bases, J lost 3 bases, and 15 bases lay in between. CDR1 is SGHRS and CDR2 is YFSETQ in the germline V gene. The CDR3 loop spans 15 amino acids. CDR3 residues: CASSLDNSHNQPQHF. In DNA, the CDR3 is TGCGCCAGCAGTTTAGATAACAGCCACAATCAGCCCCAGCATTTT. Based on the CDR3 plus reference TRBV5-1 and TRBJ1-5, the full variable domain is KAGVTQTPRYLIKTRGQQVTLSCSPISGHRSVSWYQQTPGQGLQFLFEYFSETQRNKGNFPGRFSGRQFSNSRSEMNVSTLELGDSALYLCASSLDNSHNQPQHFGDGTRLSIL.

J is TRBJ1-6 and V is TRBV18; 10 bases map to TRBD1. Looked up from germline, CDR1 is KGHSH and CDR2 is LQKENI. With 2 bases clipped from V and 10 bases from J, the junction kept 2 bases outside the gene matches. This CDR3 has 14 residues. CDR3 nucleotides: TGTGCCAGCTCACCAGGACAGGGGGAATCACCCCTCCACTTT. It codes for CASSPGQGESPLHF.

This clone was recorded a few times. The chain carries TRBV10-3 and TRBJ1-6; D is uncertain. This CDR3 region has 13 residues. The germline CDR1 and CDR2 sequences are ENHRY and SYGVKD. V lost 7 bases to trimming and J lost 7 bases, with 11 bases between them. The CDR3 nucleotides are TGTGCCATCACCGAATGGGAGAATTCACCCCTCCACTTT. This translates into CAITEWENSPLHF.

This chain connects TRBV19 to TRBJ1-5, with TRBD1 matching over 7 bases. With V trimmed by 1 base and J by 3 bases, 12 bases remained unmatched. The CDR3 length is 18 residues. CDR1 and CDR2 (germline): LNHDA, SQIVND (reference sequence). CDR3 amino acids: CASSIGRDRFWDNQPQHF. In DNA, the CDR3 is TGTGCCAGTAGTATAGGGCGGGACAGATTTTGGGACAATCAGCCCCAGCATTTT.

The genes are TRBV29-1 and TRBJ2-7; 9 nucleotides align to TRBD1. The junction had 10 bases not matched to a gene; V was cut back by 2 bases and J by 5 bases. Germline V CDR1 and CDR2: SQVTM, ANQGSEA. The CDR3 length is 15 residues. DNA of the CDR3: TGCAGCGTTGAATTGCAACAGGGGGCCGACGACGAGCAGTACTTC. Protein: CSVELQQGADDEQYF.

The J gene is TRBJ2-1, the V gene TRBV25-1; tentatively, D is TRBD1 (6 bases). The CDR3 has 13 amino acids. CDR1 and CDR2 from the germline V gene are MGHDK and SYGVNS. V lost 4 bases and J lost 8, with 12 bases in between. CDR3: CASSAQGIHEQFF. The CDR3 nucleotides read TGTGCCAGCAGTGCACAGGGTATACATGAGCAGTTCTTC.

The chain couples TRBV30 to TRBJ2-7; TRBD2 agrees at 15 bases. The CDR3 has 16 amino acids. Per germline, CDR1 GTSNPN and CDR2 SVGIG (reference sequence). Trimming at V came to 1 base and at J to 6 bases, leaving 7 bases not matched to a gene. The CDR3 is CAWSAGLAGGPGEQYF. CDR3 sequence (DNA): TGTGCCTGGAGTGCTGGACTAGCGGGGGGGCCAGGCGAGCAGTACTTC.

The chain links TRBV19 to TRBJ1-2; 8 positions agree with TRBD1. The CDR3 spans 13 residues. Germline V gene data show CDR1 as LNHDA and CDR2 as SQIVND (reference sequence). Losses at the gene ends were 6 bases for V and 6 bases for J; bases not matched to a gene: 6. The CDR3 here is CASRTGVSDGYTF. CDR3 coding DNA: TGTGCCAGTAGGACAGGGGTGAGCGATGGCTACACCTTC.

The chain is built from TRBV5-1 and TRBJ1-1; perhaps TRBD1 as D (5 bases). V lost 3 bases, J lost 1 base, and 7 bases lay in between. From germline, CDR1 is SGHRS and CDR2 YFSETQ. The CDR3 is 13 amino acids. DNA for the CDR3: TGCGCCAGCAGCTCGACAGCGAACACTGAAGCTTTCTTT. As protein: CASSSTANTEAFF.

The chain employs TRBV15 and TRBJ2-7; 7 bases fit TRBD2. J gave up 3 bases and V 0 bases, and 2 bases lay outside the gene matches. Looked up from germline, CDR1 is LNHNV and CDR2 is YYDKDF (reference sequence). The CDR3 runs to 14 residues. CDR3 in DNA: TGTGCCACCAGCAGAGATTGGGAGGGCTACGAGCAGTACTTC. This encodes CATSRDWEGYEQYF. The full variable domain, with the rest looked up from reference TRBV15 and TRBJ2-7, is DAMVIQNPRYQVTQFGKPVTLSCSQTLNHNVMYWYQQKSSQAPKLLFHYYDKDFNNEADTPDNFQSRRPNTSFCFLDIRSPGLGDTAMYLCATSRDWEGYEQYFGPGTRLTVT.

V and J are TRBV6-5 and TRBJ1-2, with 8 bases lining up with TRBD1. V lost 2 bases, J lost 4 bases, and 9 bases stayed unmatched. The CDR3 sequence is 16 residues long. Per germline, CDR1 MNHEY and CDR2 SVGAGI. The DNA of the CDR3 is TGTGCCAGCAGTTACCCTGGGACAGGAGGTCCCTATGGCTACACCTTC. Residues: CASSYPGTGGPYGYTF.

The CDR3 protein is CASSYNSGGGLDTQYF. In DNA form, the CDR3 reads TGTGCCAGCAGCTACAATAGCGGGGGGGGCTTAGATACGCAGTATTTT. This chain connects TRBV7-2 to TRBJ2-3; 11 nucleotides match TRBD2. Germline trimming cut 4 bases from V and 5 bases from J; bases unmatched to any gene: 8. The germline V gene encodes CDR1 SGHTA and CDR2 FQGNSA. This CDR3 has 16 residues.

The V call is TRBV15, the J call TRBJ2-7; 8 nucleotides line up with TRBD2. Trimming at V came to 0 bases and at J to 1 base, leaving 8 bases not matched to a gene. The CDR3 has 17 amino acids. From germline, CDR1 is LNHNV and CDR2 YYDKDF (reference sequence). CDR3: CATSRDHPAGASYEQYF. CDR3 nucleotides: TGTGCCACCAGCAGAGATCATCCAGCGGGGGCTTCCTACGAGCAGTACTTC.

The rearrangement joins TRBV6-5 to TRBJ2-7, with TRBD1 identical over 10 bases. Germline assignment: CDR1 MNHEY and CDR2 SVGAGI. The CDR3 is made up of 13 amino acids. With V trimmed by 6 bases and J by 7 bases, 6 bases remained unmatched. CDR3 loop: CASSRQGAGEQYF. The CDR3 bases are TGTGCCAGCAGCCGACAGGGGGCGGGTGAGCAGTACTTC.

This clone was detected once. This rearrangement joins TRBV20-1 to TRBJ2-7; tentative D call: TRBD2 (5 bases). This CDR3 has 11 amino acids. Germline V gene sequence: CDR1 DFQATT, CDR2 SNEGSKA (reference sequence). Trimming shortened V by 3 bases and J by 6 bases, and 9 bases separated the two germline ends. CDR3 sequence reads: CSASSRGEQYF. CDR3 coding DNA: TGCAGTGCTAGTAGTCGGGGCGAGCAGTACTTC.

This clone was seen ten or more times. V gene TRBV28 combines with J gene TRBJ1-5, with 9 bases aligning to TRBD1. The V gene's germline CDR1 is MDHEN and CDR2 SYDVKM. There are 15 residues in the CDR3. V lost 7 bases and J lost 4; bases outside the gene matches: 8. This CDR3 reads CASNDGTGLNQPQHF. CDR3 nucleotides: TGTGCCAGCAACGACGGGACAGGGCTAAATCAGCCCCAGCATTTT.

In nucleotides, the CDR3 is TGTGCCAGCAGCTTCAGGGACCAGCATTTT. Its protein product is CASSFRDQHF. The gene calls are TRBV7-9 and TRBJ1-5, with D perhaps TRBD1 (5 bases). Germline values: CDR1 SEHNR, CDR2 FQNEAQ (reference sequence). V shed 3 bases and J shed 12 bases, with 6 bases lying between them. CDR3 length: 10 amino acids.

The chain has TRBV5-1 and TRBJ2-2; tentative D call: TRBD2 (6 bases). V was trimmed by 3 bases and J by 5 bases, leaving 14 bases between them. CDR3 size: 15 residues. CDR1 is SGHRS, CDR2 YFSETQ, per germline. This chain's CDR3 is CASSYRQGGTGELFF. Here the CDR3 DNA reads TGCGCCAGCAGCTATCGGCAGGGAGGAACCGGGGAGCTGTTTTTT.

J is TRBJ2-1 and V is TRBV12-5; TRBD2 might be the D (6 bases). CDR1 and CDR2 (germline): LGHNT, FRNRAP. Between the trimmed V and J ends, which lost 5 bases and 12 bases, there was a span of 14 bases. The CDR3 spans 12 residues. CDR3 amino acids: CASGQTRPGQFF. The CDR3 nucleotides are TGTGCTAGTGGTCAGACTAGGCCTGGGCAGTTCTTC.

The chain employs TRBV19 and TRBJ1-2, with a weak D call TRBD1 (6 bases). Trimming cost V 7 bases and J 4 bases, with 13 bases left between them. CDR3 length: 13 residues. Germline lookup yields CDR1 LNHDA and CDR2 SQIVND (reference sequence). The CDR3 sequence: CASTPAGAYGYTF. CDR3 nucleotides: TGTGCCAGTACCCCCGCAGGGGCCTATGGCTACACCTTC. The full variable domain, in which reference TRBV19 and TRBJ1-2 provide the parts outside the CDR3, is DGGITQSPKYLFRKEGQNVTLSCEQNLNHDAMYWYRQDPGQGLRLIYYSQIVNDFQKGDIAEGYSVSREKKESFPLTVTSAQKNPTAFYLCASTPAGAYGYTFGSGTRLTVV.